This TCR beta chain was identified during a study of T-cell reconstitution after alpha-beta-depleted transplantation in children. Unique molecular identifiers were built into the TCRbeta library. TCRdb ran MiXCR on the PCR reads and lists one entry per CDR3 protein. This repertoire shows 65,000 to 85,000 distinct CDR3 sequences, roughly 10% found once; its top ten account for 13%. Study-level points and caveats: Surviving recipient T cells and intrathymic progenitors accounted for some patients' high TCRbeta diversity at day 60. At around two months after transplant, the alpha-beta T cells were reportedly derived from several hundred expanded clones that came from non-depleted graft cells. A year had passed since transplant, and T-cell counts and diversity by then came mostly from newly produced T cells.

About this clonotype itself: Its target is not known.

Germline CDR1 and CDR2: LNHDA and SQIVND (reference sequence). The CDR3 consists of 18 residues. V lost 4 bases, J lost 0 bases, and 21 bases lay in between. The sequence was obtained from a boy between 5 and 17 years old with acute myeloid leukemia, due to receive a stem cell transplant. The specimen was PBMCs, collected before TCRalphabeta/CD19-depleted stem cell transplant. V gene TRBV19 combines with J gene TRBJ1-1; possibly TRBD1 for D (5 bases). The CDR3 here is CASSNGFRAGHMNTEAFF. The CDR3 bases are TGTGCCAGTAGTAACGGTTTCAGGGCAGGGCACATGAACACTGAAGCTTTCTTT. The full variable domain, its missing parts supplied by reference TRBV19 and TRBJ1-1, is DGGITQSPKYLFRKEGQNVTLSCEQNLNHDAMYWYRQDPGQGLRLIYYSQIVNDFQKGDIAEGYSVSREKKESFPLTVTSAQKNPTAFYLCASSNGFRAGHMNTEAFFGQGTRLTVV.